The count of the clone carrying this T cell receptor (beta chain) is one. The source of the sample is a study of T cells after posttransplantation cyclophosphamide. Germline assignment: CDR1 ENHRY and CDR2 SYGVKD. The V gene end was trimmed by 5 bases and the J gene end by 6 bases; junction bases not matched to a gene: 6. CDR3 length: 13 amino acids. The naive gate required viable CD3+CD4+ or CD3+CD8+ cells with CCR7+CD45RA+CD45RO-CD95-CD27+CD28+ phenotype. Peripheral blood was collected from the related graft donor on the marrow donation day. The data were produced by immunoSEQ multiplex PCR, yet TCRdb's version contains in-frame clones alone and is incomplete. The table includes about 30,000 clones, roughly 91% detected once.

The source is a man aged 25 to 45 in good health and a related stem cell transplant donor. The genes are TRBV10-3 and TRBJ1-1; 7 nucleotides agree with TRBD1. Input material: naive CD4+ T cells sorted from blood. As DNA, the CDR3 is TGTGCCATCAGTACGGGACAGTACCCTGAAGCTTTCTTT. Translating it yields CAISTGQYPEAFF.